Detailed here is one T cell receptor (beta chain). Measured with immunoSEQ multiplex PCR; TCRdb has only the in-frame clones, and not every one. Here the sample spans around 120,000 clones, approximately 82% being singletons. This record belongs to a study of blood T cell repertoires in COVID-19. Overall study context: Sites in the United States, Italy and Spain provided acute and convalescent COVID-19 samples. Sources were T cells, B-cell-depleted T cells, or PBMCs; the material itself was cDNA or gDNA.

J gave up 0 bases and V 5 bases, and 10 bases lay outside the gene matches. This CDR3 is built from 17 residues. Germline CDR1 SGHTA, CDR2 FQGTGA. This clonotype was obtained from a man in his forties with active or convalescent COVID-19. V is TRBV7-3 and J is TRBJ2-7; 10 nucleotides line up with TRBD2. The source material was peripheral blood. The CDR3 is CASSTSAGGPSSYEQYF. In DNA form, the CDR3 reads TGTGCCAGCAGCACCTCAGCGGGGGGGCCGAGCTCCTACGAGCAGTACTTC.